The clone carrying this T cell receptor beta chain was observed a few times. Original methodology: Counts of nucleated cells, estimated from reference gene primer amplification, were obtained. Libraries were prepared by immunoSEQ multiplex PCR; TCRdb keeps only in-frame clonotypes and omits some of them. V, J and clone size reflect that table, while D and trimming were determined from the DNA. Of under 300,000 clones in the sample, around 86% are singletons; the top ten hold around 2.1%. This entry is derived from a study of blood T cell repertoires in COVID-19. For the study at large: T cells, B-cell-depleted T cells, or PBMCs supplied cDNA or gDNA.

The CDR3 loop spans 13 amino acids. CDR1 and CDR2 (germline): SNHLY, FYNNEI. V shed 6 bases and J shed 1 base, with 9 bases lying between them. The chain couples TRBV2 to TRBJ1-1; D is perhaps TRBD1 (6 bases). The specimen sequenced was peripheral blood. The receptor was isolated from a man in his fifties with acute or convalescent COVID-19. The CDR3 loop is CASSKQGNTEAFF. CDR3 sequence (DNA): TGTGCCAGCAGCAAACAGGGGAACACTGAAGCTTTCTTT.